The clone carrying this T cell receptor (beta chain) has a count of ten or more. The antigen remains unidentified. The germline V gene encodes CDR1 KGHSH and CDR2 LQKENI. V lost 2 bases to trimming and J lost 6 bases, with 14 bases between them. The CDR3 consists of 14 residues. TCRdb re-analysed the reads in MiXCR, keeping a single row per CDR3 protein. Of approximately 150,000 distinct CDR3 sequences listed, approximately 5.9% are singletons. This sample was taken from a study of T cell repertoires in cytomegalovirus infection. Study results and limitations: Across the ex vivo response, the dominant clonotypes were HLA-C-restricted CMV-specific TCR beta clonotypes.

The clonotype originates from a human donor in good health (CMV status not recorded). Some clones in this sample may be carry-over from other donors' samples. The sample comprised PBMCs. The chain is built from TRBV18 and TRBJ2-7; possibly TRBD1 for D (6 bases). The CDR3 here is CASSPYRVEGEQYF. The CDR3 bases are TGTGCCAGCTCACCATACAGGGTAGAGGGCGAGCAGTACTTC.